The entry that follows covers one T cell receptor (beta chain) sequence. TCRdb's table, derived via immunoSEQ multiplex PCR, lists solely in-frame clones and lacks some. Of some 51,000 clones in the sample, approximately 83% were seen once. This sample stems from a study of PD-L1 blockade in urothelial cancer. Study as a whole: A median roughly 140,000 T cells were found in blood samples.

V was clipped by 8 bases and J by 5 bases; unmatched bases: 5. From germline, CDR1 is SGHVS and CDR2 FNYEAQ. CDR3 length: 14 amino acids. The TCR sequence derives from a man between 60 and 75 years old with urothelial cancer. The material sequenced was PBMCs, taken around atezolizumab (anti-PD-L1) treatment. The chain employs TRBV7-6 and TRBJ2-2; 10 positions agree with TRBD1. CDR3 coding DNA: TGTGCCAGCGGCGGGGACAGGGGAACCGGGGAGCTGTTTTTT. This gives the protein CASGGDRGTGELFF.